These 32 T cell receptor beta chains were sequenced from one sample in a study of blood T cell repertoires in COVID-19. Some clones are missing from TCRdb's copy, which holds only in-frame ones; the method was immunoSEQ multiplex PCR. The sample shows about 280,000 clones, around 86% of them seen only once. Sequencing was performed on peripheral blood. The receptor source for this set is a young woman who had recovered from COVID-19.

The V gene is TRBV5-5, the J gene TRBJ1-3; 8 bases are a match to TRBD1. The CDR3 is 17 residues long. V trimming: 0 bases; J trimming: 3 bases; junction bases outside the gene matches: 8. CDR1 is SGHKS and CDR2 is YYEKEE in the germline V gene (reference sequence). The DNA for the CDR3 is TGTGCCAGCAGCTTGGGGCGACAGGGGAGTGTTGGAAACACCATATATTTT. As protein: CASSLGRQGSVGNTIYF.

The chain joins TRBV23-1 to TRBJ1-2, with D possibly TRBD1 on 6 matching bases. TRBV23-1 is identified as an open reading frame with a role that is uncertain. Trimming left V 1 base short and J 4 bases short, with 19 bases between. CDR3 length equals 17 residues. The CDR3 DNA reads TGCGCCAGCAGTCAATGCCTAACAGGGAGGGGTGGCTATGGCTACACCTTC. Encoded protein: CASSQCLTGRGGYGYTF.

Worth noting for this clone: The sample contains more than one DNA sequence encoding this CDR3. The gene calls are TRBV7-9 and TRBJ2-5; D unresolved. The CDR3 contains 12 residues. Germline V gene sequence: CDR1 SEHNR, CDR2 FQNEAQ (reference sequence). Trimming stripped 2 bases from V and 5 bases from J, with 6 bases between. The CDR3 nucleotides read TGTGCCAGCAGCTTATTATCGGAGACCCAGTACTTC. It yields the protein CASSLLSETQYF.

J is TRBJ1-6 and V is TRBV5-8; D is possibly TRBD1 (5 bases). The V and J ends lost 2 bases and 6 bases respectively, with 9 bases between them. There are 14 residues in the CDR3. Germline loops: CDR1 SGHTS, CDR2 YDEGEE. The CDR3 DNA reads TGTGCCAGCAGCTTCGACAGATTTAATTCACCCCTCCACTTT. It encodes CASSFDRFNSPLHF.

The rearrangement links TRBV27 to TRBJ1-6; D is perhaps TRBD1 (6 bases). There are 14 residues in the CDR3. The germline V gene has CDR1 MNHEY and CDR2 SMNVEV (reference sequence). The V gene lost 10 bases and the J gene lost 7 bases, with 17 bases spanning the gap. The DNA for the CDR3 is TGTGCCACCAGCTGGGGCAGGGGAAATTCACCCCTCCACTTT. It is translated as CATSWGRGNSPLHF.

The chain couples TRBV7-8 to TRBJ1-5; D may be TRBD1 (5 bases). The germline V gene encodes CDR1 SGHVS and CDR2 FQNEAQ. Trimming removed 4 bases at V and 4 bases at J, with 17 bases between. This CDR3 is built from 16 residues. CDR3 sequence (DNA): TGTGCCAGCAGCTCCGGGGGAATGGGCGGAAATCAGCCCCAGCATTTT. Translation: CASSSGGMGGNQPQHF.

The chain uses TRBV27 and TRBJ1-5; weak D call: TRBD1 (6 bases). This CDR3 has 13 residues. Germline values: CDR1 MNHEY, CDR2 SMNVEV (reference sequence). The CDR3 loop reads CGSARGAQGPQHF. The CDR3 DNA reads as TGTGGATCGGCCCGGGGGGCGCAGGGCCCCCAGCATTTT.

The CDR3, as DNA: TGTGCCTGGAGGAAAGCGGGAGCTACAGATACGCAGTATTTT. It codes for CAWRKAGATDTQYF. The J gene is TRBJ2-3, the V gene TRBV30; TRBD2 agrees at 8 bases. The CDR3 consists of 14 residues. With V trimmed by 3 bases and J by 3 bases, 5 bases remained unmatched. Germline V lookup: CDR1 GTSNPN, CDR2 SVGIG (reference sequence).

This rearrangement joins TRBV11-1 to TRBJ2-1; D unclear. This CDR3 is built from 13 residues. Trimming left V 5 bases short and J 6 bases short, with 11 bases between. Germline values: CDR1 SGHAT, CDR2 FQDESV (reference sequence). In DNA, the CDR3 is TGTGCCAGCAGCCGCCCCACGGGCAATGAGCAGTTCTTC. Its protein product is CASSRPTGNEQFF.

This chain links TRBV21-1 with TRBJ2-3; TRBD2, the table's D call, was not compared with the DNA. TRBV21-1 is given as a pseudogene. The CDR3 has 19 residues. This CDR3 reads CASSAFGDRLSGNTDTQYF. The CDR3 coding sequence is TGTGCCAGCAGCGCGTTTGGCGATCGGTTAAGCGGGAACACAGATACGCAGTATTTT.

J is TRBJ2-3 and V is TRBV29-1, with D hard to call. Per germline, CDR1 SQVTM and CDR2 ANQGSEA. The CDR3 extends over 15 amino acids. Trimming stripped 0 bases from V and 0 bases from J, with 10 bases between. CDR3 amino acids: CSVEDLAGSTDTQYF. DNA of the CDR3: TGCAGCGTTGAAGATCTCGCAGGTAGCACAGATACGCAGTATTTT.

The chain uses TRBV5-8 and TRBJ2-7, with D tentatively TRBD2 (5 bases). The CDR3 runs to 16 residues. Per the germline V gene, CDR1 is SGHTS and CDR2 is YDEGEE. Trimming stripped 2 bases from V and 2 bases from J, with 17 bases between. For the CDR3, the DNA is TGTGCCAGCAGCTTACTCCGGGCCCCGGAGGCCTACGAGCAGTACTTC. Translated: CASSLLRAPEAYEQYF.

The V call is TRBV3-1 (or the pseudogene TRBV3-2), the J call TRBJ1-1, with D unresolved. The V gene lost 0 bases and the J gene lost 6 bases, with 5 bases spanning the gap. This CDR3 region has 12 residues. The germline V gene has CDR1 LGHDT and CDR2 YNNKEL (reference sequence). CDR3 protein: CASSQDRSEAFF. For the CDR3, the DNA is TGTGCCAGCAGCCAAGACCGGTCTGAAGCTTTCTTT.

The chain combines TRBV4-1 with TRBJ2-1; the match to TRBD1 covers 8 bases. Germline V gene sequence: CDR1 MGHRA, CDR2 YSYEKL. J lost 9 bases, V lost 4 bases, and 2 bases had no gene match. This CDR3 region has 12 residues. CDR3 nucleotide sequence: TGCGCCAGCAGCCTAGACAGGGGTGAGCAGTTCTTC. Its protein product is CASSLDRGEQFF.

The CDR3 region is CASSSPGQGGTDTQYF. Written as DNA, the CDR3 is TGTGCCAGCAGTTCCCCGGGACAGGGAGGAACAGATACGCAGTATTTT. V gene TRBV6-2 or TRBV6-3 combines with J gene TRBJ2-3, with 9 bases aligning to TRBD1. The CDR3 consists of 16 residues. V lost 4 bases to trimming and J lost 3 bases; unmatched junction nucleotides: 8. Germline CDR1 MNHEY, CDR2 SVGEGT.

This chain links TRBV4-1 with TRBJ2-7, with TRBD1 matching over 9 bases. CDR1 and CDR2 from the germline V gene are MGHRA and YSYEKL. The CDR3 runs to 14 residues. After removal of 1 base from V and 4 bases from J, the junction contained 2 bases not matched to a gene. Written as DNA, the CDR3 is TGCGCCAGCAGCCAAGCTGGACAGGGGTACGAGCAGTACTTC. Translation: CASSQAGQGYEQYF.

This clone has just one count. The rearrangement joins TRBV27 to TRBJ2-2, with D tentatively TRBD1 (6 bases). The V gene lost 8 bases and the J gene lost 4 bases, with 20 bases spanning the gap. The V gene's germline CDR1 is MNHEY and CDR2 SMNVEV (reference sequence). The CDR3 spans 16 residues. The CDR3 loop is CASRPPQTGTTGELFF. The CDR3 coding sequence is TGTGCCAGCCGCCCACCCCAGACAGGTACCACCGGGGAGCTGTTTTTT.

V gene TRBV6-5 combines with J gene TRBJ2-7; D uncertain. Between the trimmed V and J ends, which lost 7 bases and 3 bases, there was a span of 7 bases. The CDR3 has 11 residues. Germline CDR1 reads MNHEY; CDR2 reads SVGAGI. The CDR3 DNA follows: TGTGCCAGCATGGAGCGCTACGAGCAGTACTTC. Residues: CASMERYEQYF.

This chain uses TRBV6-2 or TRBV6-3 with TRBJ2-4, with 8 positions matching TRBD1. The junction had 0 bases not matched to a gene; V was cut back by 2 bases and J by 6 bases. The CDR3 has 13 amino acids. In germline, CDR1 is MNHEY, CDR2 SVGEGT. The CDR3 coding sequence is TGTGCCAGCAGTTACGACAGGGGAAACATTCAGTACTTC. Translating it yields CASSYDRGNIQYF.

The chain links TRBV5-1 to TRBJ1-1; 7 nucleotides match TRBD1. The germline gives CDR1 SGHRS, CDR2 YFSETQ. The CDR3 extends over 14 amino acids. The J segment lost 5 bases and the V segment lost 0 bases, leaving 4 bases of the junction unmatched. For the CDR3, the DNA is TGCGCCAGCAGCTTGGCAGGACAGGCAACTGAAGCTTTCTTT. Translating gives CASSLAGQATEAFF.

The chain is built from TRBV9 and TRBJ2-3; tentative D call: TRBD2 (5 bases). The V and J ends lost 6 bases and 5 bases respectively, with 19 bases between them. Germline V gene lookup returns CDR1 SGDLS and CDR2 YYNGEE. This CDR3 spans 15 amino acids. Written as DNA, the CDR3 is TGTGCCAGCACCCCGGGCCCCAAGGCGGGAGATACGCAGTATTTT. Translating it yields CASTPGPKAGDTQYF.

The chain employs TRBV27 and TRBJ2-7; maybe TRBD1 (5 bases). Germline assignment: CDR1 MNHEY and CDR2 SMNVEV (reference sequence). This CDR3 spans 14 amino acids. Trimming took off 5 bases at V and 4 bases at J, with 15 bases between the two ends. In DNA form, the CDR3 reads TGTGCCAGCAGTCCTACCGCGCAGGGATACGAGCAGTACTTC. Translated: CASSPTAQGYEQYF.

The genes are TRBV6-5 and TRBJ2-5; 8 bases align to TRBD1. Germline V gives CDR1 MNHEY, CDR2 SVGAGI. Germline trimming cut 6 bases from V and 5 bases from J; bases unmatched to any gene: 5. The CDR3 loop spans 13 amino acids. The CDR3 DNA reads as TGTGCCAGCAGGAAGACAGGGGCTGAGACCCAGTACTTC. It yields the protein CASRKTGAETQYF.

CDR3 in DNA: TGTGCCAGCAGGCCTTACAGGGGTGGTGGCTACACCTTC. Residues: CASRPYRGGGYTF. The chain is built from TRBV12-3 or TRBV12-4 and TRBJ1-2; 7 bases fit TRBD1. V shed 6 bases and J 7 bases; nucleotides not matched to a gene: 8. The CDR3 consists of 13 residues.

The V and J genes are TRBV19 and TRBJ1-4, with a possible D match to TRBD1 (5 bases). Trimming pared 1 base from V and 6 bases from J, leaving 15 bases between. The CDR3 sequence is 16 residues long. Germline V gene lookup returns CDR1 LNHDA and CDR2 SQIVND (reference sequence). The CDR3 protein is CASSIVPGSGDEKLFF. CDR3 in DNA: TGTGCCAGTAGTATAGTTCCGGGATCGGGGGATGAAAAACTGTTTTTT.

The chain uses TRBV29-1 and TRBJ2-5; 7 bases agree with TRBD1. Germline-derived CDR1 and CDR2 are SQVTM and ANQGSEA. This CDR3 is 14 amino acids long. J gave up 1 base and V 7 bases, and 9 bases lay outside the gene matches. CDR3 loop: CSAEPGQSQETQYF. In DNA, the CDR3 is TGCAGCGCGGAGCCGGGACAGAGCCAAGAGACCCAGTACTTC.

The CDR3 DNA is TGTGCCAGCTTGAGGTCCGGCTACACCTTC. Encoded protein: CASLRSGYTF. This chain uses TRBV6-5 with TRBJ1-2; D call uncertain. The germline V gene encodes CDR1 MNHEY and CDR2 SVGAGI. CDR3 length equals 10 residues. The V end was cut by 8 bases, the J end by 8 bases, with 9 bases between.

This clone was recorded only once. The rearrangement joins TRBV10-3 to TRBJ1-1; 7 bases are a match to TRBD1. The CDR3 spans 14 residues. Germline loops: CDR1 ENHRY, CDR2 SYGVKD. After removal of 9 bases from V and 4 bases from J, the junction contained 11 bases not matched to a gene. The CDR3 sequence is CAIQFDREATEAFF. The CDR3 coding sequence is TGTGCCATACAGTTCGACAGGGAGGCCACTGAAGCTTTCTTT.

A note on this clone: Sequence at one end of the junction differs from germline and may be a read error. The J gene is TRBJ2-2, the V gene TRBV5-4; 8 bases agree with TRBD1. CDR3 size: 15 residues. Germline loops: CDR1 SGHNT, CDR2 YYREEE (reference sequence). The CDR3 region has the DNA TGTGCCAGCAGTTTGGGACAGGCCGATACCGGGGAGCTGTTTTTT. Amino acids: CASSLGQADTGELFF.

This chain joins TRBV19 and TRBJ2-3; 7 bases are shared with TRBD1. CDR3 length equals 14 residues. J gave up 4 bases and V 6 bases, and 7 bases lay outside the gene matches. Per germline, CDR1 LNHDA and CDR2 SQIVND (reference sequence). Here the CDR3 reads CASSVTGLPDTQYF. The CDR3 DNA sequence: TGTGCCAGTAGCGTGACAGGGTTACCAGATACGCAGTATTTT. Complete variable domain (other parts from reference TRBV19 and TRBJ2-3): DGGITQSPKYLFRKEGQNVTLSCEQNLNHDAMYWYRQDPGQGLRLIYYSQIVNDFQKGDIAEGYSVSREKKESFPLTVTSAQKNPTAFYLCASSVTGLPDTQYFGPGTRLTVL.

The CDR3 spells CASSDRDYNNEQFF. The CDR3 nucleotides are TGTGCCAGCAGTGACCGGGACTACAACAATGAGCAGTTCTTC. V and J are TRBV2 and TRBJ2-1, with 7 positions matching TRBD2. Germline CDR1 is SNHLY and CDR2 is FYNNEI. This CDR3 is built from 14 residues. The V gene end was trimmed by 3 bases and the J gene end by 5 bases; junction bases not matched to a gene: 4.

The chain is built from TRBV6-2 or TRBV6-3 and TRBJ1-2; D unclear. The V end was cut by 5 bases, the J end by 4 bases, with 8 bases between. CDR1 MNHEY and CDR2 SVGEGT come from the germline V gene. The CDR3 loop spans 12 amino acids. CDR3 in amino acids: CASSTVGYGYTF. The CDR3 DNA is TGTGCCAGCAGTACAGTGGGCTATGGCTACACCTTC.